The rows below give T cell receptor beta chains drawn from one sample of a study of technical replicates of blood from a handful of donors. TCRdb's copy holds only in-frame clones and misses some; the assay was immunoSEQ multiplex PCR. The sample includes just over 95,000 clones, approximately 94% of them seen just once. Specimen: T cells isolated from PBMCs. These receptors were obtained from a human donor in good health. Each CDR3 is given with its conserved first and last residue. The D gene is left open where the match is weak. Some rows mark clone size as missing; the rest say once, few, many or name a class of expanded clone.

TGTGCCAGCAGCTCCCTCAGAGGGACAGTCACCTATGGCTACACCTTC CASSSLRGTVTYGYTF TRBD1 TRBJ1-2 TRBV11-2 -
TGTGCCAGCAGCTGGGCCTATGAGCAGTTCTTC CASSWAYEQFF - TRBJ2-1 TRBV7-2 once
TGTGCCAGCAGCGCGGATGAGGCGTTGGGAAACACCATATATTTT CASSADEALGNTIYF - TRBJ1-3 TRBV11-3 -
TGTGCCAGCAGCCCCGGAACCGGGACTAAAATGTCCAATGAGCAGTTCTTC CASSPGTGTKMSNEQFF TRBD2 TRBJ2-1 TRBV5-4 -
TGTGCTAGTGGAACCGGGACAGGCTCTAATCAGCCCCAGCATTTT CASGTGTGSNQPQHF TRBD1 TRBJ1-5 TRBV12-5 -
TGTGCCAGCAGCTTAGCAGGACAGGGGGGCGAGCAGTACTTC CASSLAGQGGEQYF TRBD1 TRBJ2-7 TRBV7-6 -
TGTGCCAGCAGTGAACCAACTAGGCCCGGGGAGCTGTTTTTT CASSEPTRPGELFF - TRBJ2-2 TRBV6-1 -
TGTGCCATCAACTCCGACAGGGACTATGGCTACACCTTC CAINSDRDYGYTF TRBD1 TRBJ1-2 TRBV10-3 -
TGTGCCAGCACTACCGCCCAGACCCAGTACTTC CASTTAQTQYF - TRBJ2-5 TRBV11-2 -
TGCAGCGCTTTACAGGGATCTAATGAAAAACTGTTTTTT CSALQGSNEKLFF - TRBJ1-4 TRBV29-1 -
TGTGCCAGCAGTTTCCCCTCGACGACAGGACTGAACACCGGGGAGCTGTTTTTT CASSFPSTTGLNTGELFF - TRBJ2-2 TRBV28 -
TGTGCCAGCTCACCACCGGCTAGCGGTTTCACTGGGGCCAACGTCCTGACTTTC CASSPPASGFTGANVLTF TRBD2 TRBJ2-6 TRBV18 -
TGCAGTGCGATTGCGGAGACCCAGTACTTC CSAIAETQYF - TRBJ2-5 TRBV20-1 -
TGCAGCGTCGATTCCGGGACAGGGGAAGAGACCCAGTACTTC CSVDSGTGEETQYF TRBD1 TRBJ2-5 TRBV29-1 -
TGTGCCTGGAGTGCCTACAGGGGGCAAGTAACCGGGGCCAACGTCCTGACTTTC CAWSAYRGQVTGANVLTF TRBD1 TRBJ2-6 TRBV30 -
TGTGCCATCAGTGACGGAGAGGGTGAAAAACTGTTTTTT CAISDGEGEKLFF - TRBJ1-4 TRBV10-3 -
TGTGCCAGCAGTCCCATAGCGGGGGCCTTTGACAATGAGCAGTTCTTC CASSPIAGAFDNEQFF TRBD2 TRBJ2-1 TRBV27 -
TGTGCCAGCAGCCTAGGGCAGGGGTACGAGACCCAGTACTTC CASSLGQGYETQYF - TRBJ2-5 TRBV7-3 -
TGCGCCAGCAGCCCGGACAGGACGCGACTCCACGAGCAGTACTTC CASSPDRTRLHEQYF TRBD1 TRBJ2-7 TRBV4-1 -
TGTGCCAGCAGCTATCGGACTAGCGTCTTGGGAGAGCAGTACTTC CASSYRTSVLGEQYF TRBD2 TRBJ2-7 TRBV7-8 -
TGTGCCAGCAGTGACCGGGACAGCGAGAACACCGGGGAGCTGTTTTTT CASSDRDSENTGELFF TRBD1 TRBJ2-2 TRBV6-1 -
TGCGCCAGCAGCCCGGGGACTAGCGGAACCAACAATGAGCAGTTCTTC CASSPGTSGTNNEQFF TRBD2 TRBJ2-1 TRBV5-1 once
TGTGCCAGCAGCGCTCTAGCGGGAAAGGGCAATGAGCAGTTCTTC CASSALAGKGNEQFF TRBD2 TRBJ2-1 TRBV9 -
TGTGCCAGCAGCCATCTACAGGCGAGCTCTGGAAACACCATATATTTT CASSHLQASSGNTIYF - TRBJ1-3 TRBV14 -
TGCGCCAGCAGCCAAGATTCGGGGGAAAGCTACACCGGGGAGCTGTTTTTT CASSQDSGESYTGELFF - TRBJ2-2 TRBV4-1 -
TGTGCCAGCAGCCGTAGGGGGTCTCCCTACGAGCAGTACTTC CASSRRGSPYEQYF - TRBJ2-7 TRBV28 -
TGTGCCAGCAGCTTAACTAGGTTATTAAGGGACAGCGAAGCTTTCTTT CASSLTRLLRDSEAFF TRBD1 TRBJ1-1 TRBV7-2 -
TGTGCCAGTAGTTCCCGACAGGGCGGACAGCCCCAGCATTTT CASSSRQGGQPQHF TRBD1 TRBJ1-5 TRBV19 -
TGTGCCAGCAGCTCCCAGGGACAGGGAGGCTACACCTTC CASSSQGQGGYTF TRBD1 TRBJ1-2 TRBV7-2 -
TGTGCCAGCAGTTTAAGAGTCGGGATGGGAGGCACAGATACGCAGTATTTT CASSLRVGMGGTDTQYF - TRBJ2-3 TRBV28 -
TGTGCCAGCAGCCACCCCCCCGGTGAAGAGACCCAGTACTTC CASSHPPGEETQYF - TRBJ2-5 TRBV7-7 -
TGTGCCAGCAGTTTAATGGAGGGCCCGCGAAATGAGCAGTTCTTC CASSLMEGPRNEQFF - TRBJ2-1 TRBV27 -
TGTGCCAGCAGTTTATCCGGGACTAGCGGGAGTTCTGAGCAGTTCTTC CASSLSGTSGSSEQFF TRBD2 TRBJ2-1 TRBV27 once
TGTGCCAGCAGCCTATACCGGGACAGCGGCTACACCTTC CASSLYRDSGYTF TRBD1 TRBJ1-2 TRBV2 -
TGTGCCAGCAGCGTAGAAGTACGGACTAGCGGAGGCAACACAGATACGCAGTATTTT CASSVEVRTSGGNTDTQYF TRBD2 TRBJ2-3 TRBV9 -
TGTGCCAGTAGTCTCCACCCAGGGGGTACTGAAGCTTTCTTT CASSLHPGGTEAFF TRBD1 TRBJ1-1 TRBV19 -
TGCGCCAGCAGCTTGGCCCCCAGCGGGAGCACCGGGGAGCTGTTTTTT CASSLAPSGSTGELFF TRBD2 TRBJ2-2 TRBV5-1 -
TGTGCCAGCAGCGGGACAGGGGACTACGAGCAGTACTTC CASSGTGDYEQYF TRBD1 TRBJ2-7 TRBV7-9 -
TGCGCCAGCAGCTTGCGTTTTAAACCAGGACTCGGCTATGGCTACACCTTC CASSLRFKPGLGYGYTF - TRBJ1-2 TRBV5-1 -
TGTGCCAGCAGTGGACAGAACACCGGGGAGCTGTTTTTT CASSGQNTGELFF - TRBJ2-2 TRBV25-1 once
TGCGCCAGCAGCTTAGCGGGAGGGCCAGATACGCAGTATTTT CASSLAGGPDTQYF TRBD2 TRBJ2-3 TRBV5-1 -
TGTGCCAGTAGTAATCAGGGGGAGCTGTTTTTT CASSNQGELFF - TRBJ2-2 TRBV19 -
TGTGCCAGCAGCCCGTACAGGGGGAAAGGAAACACCATATATTTT CASSPYRGKGNTIYF TRBD1 TRBJ1-3 TRBV7-8 -
TGTGCCACCAGCGTACAGGTTTACTACGAGCAGTACTTC CATSVQVYYEQYF - TRBJ2-7 TRBV15 once
TGCGCCAGCAGCCAAGTCGAGGCTGTGAACACTGAAGCTTTCTTT CASSQVEAVNTEAFF - TRBJ1-1 TRBV4-3 once
TGCAGTGCTAGAGAAGGCGGGACCCAGTACTTC CSAREGGTQYF - TRBJ2-5 TRBV20-1 -
TGTGCCAGCAGCTCTCGACTAGCGGGAGGGTCTTTCTCCTACAATGAGCAGTTCTTC CASSSRLAGGSFSYNEQFF TRBD2 TRBJ2-1 TRBV7-8 -
TGTGCCAGCAGTTACTGGCTAGCCGATGAGCAGTTCTTC CASSYWLADEQFF - TRBJ2-1 TRBV6-5 -
TGTGCCAGCAGCGTCACTGGTGGGGGGTTCAGCGGGGAGCTGTTTTTT CASSVTGGGFSGELFF - TRBJ2-2 TRBV9 -
TGTGCCAGCAAGTTCGACAGTGATAATTCACCCCTCCACTTT CASKFDSDNSPLHF - TRBJ1-6 TRBV7-3 -
TGTGCCAGCTCACCAAGTACTGGCACAGATACGCAGTATTTT CASSPSTGTDTQYF - TRBJ2-3 TRBV18 -
TGTGCCTGGAAACCCTTAGCGGGATCTGAGACCCAGTACTTC CAWKPLAGSETQYF TRBD2 TRBJ2-5 TRBV30 few
TGTGCCAGCAGTTTTAAAGACGGAGCTAACTATGGCTACACCTTC CASSFKDGANYGYTF - TRBJ1-2 TRBV27 -
TGTGCCAGCAGCCTAAGGGACAGGGATGTAGTGGAGCTGTTTTTT CASSLRDRDVVELFF TRBD1 TRBJ2-2 TRBV9 -
TGTGCCAGCAGCTCCTACTCCATGCCCGACACCGGGGAGCTGTTTTTT CASSSYSMPDTGELFF - TRBJ2-2 TRBV5-8 once
TGTGCCAGCAGAGGACAGGGAATGGAGCCCCAGCATTTT CASRGQGMEPQHF TRBD1 TRBJ1-5 TRBV7-9 -
TGTGCCTGTAAGCGGGAGCTTAACAATGAGCAGTTCTTC CACKRELNNEQFF TRBD2 TRBJ2-1 TRBV30 -
TGTGCCAGCAACTTACGGACCGGGGGAGACGAGCAGTACTTC CASNLRTGGDEQYF - TRBJ2-7 TRBV7-2 -
TGTGCCAGCAGCTTACAGGGATTTGGGGAGCAGTACTTC CASSLQGFGEQYF - TRBJ2-7 TRBV7-9 once
TGCGCCAGCAGCTCTCAGGGGGTGCTGAACACTGAAGCTTTCTTT CASSSQGVLNTEAFF TRBD1 TRBJ1-1 TRBV5-1 few